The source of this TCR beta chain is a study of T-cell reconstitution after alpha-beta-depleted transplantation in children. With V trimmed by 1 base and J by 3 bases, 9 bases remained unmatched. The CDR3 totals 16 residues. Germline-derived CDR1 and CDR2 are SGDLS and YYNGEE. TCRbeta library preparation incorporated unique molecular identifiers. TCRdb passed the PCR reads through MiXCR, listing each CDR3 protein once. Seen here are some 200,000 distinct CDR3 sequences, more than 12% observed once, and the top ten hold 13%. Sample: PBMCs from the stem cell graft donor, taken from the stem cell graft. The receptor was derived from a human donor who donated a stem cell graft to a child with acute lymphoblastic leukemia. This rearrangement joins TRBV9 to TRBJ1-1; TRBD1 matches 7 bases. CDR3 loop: CASSVTTGRGDTEAFF. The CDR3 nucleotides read TGTGCCAGCAGCGTAACGACAGGGAGAGGGGACACTGAAGCTTTCTTT.